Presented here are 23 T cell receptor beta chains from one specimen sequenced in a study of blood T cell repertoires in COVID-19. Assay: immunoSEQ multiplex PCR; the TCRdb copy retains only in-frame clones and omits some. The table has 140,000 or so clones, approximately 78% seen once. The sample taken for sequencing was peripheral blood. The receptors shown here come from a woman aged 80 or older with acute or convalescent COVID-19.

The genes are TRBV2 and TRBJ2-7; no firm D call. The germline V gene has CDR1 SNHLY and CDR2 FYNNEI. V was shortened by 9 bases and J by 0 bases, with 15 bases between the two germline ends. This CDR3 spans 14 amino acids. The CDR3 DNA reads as TGTGCCAGTACAGCTATCCGCATCTCCTACGAGCAGTACTTC. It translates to CASTAIRISYEQYF. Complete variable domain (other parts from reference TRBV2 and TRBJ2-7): EPEVTQTPSHQVTQMGQEVILRCVPISNHLYFYWYRQILGQKVEFLVSFYNNEISEKSEIFDDQFSVERPDGSNFTLKIRSTKLEDSAMYFCASTAIRISYEQYFGPGTRLTVT.

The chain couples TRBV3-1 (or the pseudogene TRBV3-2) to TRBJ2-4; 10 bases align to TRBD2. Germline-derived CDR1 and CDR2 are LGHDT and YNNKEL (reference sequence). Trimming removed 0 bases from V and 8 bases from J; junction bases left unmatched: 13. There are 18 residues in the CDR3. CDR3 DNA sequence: TGTGCCAGCAGCCAAGAACATAAAGCGGGGGGGACGTGGGACATTCAGTACTTC. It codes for CASSQEHKAGGTWDIQYF.

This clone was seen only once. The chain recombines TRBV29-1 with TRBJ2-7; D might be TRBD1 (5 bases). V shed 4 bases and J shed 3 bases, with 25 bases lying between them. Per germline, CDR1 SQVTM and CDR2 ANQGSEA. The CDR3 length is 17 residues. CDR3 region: CSVAFSRGRAYLYEQYF. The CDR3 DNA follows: TGCAGCGTTGCTTTTAGTAGGGGCCGAGCATATCTCTACGAGCAGTACTTC.

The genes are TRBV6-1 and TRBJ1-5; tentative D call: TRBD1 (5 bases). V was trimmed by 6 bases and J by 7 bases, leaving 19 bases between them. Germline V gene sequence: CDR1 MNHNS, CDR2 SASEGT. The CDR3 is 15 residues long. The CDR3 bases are TGTGCCAGCAGGGGCGGGGTGCAGGGCGGACAGCCCCAGCATTTT. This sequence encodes CASRGGVQGGQPQHF.

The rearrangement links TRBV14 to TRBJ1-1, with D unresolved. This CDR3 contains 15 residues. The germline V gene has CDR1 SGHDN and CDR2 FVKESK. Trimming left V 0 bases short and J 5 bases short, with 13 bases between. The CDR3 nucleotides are TGTGCCAGCAGCCAAGATAGTAGGCTGCGGACTGAAGCTTTCTTT. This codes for CASSQDSRLRTEAFF.

The CDR3 reads CASSGTVGGYSGNTIYF. The DNA of the CDR3 is TGCGCCAGCAGCGGGACAGTGGGAGGCTATTCTGGAAACACCATATATTTT. V is TRBV5-1 and J is TRBJ1-3, with 7 bases aligning to TRBD1. The CDR3 has 17 residues. Germline V lookup: CDR1 SGHRS, CDR2 YFSETQ. The J segment lost 1 base and the V segment lost 4 bases, leaving 11 bases of the junction unmatched.

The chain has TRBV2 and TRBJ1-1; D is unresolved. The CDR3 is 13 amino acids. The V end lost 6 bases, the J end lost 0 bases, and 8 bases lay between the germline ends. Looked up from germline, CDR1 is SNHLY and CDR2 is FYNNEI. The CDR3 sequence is CASSLGVNTEAFF. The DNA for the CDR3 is TGTGCCAGCAGCCTCGGGGTGAACACTGAAGCTTTCTTT.

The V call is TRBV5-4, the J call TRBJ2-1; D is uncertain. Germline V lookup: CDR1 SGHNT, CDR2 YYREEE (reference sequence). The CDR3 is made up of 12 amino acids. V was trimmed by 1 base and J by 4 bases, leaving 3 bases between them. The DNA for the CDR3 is TGTGCCAGCAGCTTGTCATACAATGAGCAGTTCTTC. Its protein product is CASSLSYNEQFF.

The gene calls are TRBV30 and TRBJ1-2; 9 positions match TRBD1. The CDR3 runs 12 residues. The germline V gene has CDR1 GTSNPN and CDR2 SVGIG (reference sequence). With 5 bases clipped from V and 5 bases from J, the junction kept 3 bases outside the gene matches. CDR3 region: CAWGQGRYGYTF. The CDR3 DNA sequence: TGTGCCTGGGGACAGGGGAGATATGGCTACACCTTC.

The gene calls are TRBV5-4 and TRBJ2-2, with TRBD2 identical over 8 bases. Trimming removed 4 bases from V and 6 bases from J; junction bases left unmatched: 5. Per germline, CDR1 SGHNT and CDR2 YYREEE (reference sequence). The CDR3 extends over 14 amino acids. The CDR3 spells CASSPGLGSGELFF. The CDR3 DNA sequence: TGTGCCAGCAGCCCGGGACTAGGATCCGGGGAGCTGTTTTTT.

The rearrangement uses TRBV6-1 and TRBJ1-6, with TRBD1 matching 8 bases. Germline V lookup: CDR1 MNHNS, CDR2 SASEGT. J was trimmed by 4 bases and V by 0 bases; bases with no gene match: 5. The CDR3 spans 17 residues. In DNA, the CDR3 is TGTGCCAGCAGTGAAGCTAGGGACAGGAGGTATAATTCACCCCTCCACTTT. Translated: CASSEARDRRYNSPLHF.

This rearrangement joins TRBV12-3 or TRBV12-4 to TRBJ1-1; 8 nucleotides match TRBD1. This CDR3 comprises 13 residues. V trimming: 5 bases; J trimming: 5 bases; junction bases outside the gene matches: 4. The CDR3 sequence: CASSNTGGTEAFF. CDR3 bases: TGTGCCAGCAGTAATACAGGGGGAACTGAAGCTTTCTTT.

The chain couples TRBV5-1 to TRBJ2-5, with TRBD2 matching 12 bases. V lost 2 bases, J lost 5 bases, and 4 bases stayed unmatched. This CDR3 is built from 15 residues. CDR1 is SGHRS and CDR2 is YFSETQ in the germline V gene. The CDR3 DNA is TGCGCCAGCAGCTTCAGACTAGCGGGAGCGGAGACCCAGTACTTC. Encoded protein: CASSFRLAGAETQYF.

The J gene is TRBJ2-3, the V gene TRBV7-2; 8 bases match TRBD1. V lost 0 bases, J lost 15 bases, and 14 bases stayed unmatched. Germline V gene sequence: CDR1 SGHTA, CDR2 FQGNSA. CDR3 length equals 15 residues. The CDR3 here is CASSLAYGTGLPLYF. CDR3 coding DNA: TGTGCCAGCAGCTTAGCTTACGGGACAGGTCTACCCCTATATTTT.

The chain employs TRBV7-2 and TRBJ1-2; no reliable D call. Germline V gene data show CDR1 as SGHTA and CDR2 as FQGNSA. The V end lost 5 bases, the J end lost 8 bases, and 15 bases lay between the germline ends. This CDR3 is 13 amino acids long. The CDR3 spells CASSINRGYGYTF. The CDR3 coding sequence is TGTGCCAGCAGCATCAATCGGGGTTACGGCTACACCTTC.

CDR3 sequence: CASSPRLAVSSYEQYF. Here the CDR3 DNA reads TGTGCCAGCAGTCCACGCCTAGCGGTCAGCTCCTACGAGCAGTACTTC. V and J are TRBV2 and TRBJ2-7; 7 positions match TRBD2. This CDR3 is built from 16 residues. Germline values: CDR1 SNHLY, CDR2 FYNNEI. The trim removed 5 bases at V and 0 bases at J, leaving 10 bases unmatched.

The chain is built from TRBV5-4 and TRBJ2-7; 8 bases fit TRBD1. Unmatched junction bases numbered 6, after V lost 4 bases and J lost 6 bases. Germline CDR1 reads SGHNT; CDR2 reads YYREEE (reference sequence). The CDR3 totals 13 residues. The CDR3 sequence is CASSKGQGGEQYF. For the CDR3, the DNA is TGTGCCAGCAGCAAAGGACAGGGCGGCGAGCAGTACTTC.

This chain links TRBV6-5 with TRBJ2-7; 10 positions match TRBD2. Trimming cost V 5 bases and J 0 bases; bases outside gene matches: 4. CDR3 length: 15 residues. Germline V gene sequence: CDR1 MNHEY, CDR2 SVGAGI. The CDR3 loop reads CASSTLAGASYEQYF. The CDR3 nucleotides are TGTGCCAGCAGTACCCTAGCGGGGGCCTCCTACGAGCAGTACTTC.

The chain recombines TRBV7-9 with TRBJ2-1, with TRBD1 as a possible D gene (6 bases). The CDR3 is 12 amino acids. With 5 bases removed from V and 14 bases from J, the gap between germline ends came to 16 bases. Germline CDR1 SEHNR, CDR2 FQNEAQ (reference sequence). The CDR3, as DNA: TGTGCCAGCAGCCACCCCAGGGGTAGGAAGTTCTTC. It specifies CASSHPRGRKFF.

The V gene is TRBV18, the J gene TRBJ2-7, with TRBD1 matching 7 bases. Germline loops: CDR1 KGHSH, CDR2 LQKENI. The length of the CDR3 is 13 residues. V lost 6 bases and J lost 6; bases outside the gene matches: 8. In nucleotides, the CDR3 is TGTGCCAGCTCTTCCGGGACAGATAGCGAGCAGTACTTC. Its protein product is CASSSGTDSEQYF.

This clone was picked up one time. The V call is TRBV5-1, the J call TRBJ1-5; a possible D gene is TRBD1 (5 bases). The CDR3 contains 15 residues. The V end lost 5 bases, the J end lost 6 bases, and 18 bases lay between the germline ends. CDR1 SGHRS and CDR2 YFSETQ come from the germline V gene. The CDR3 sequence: CASSPTGGLGQPQHF. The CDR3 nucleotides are TGCGCCAGCAGTCCAACGGGGGGGTTAGGTCAGCCCCAGCATTTT.

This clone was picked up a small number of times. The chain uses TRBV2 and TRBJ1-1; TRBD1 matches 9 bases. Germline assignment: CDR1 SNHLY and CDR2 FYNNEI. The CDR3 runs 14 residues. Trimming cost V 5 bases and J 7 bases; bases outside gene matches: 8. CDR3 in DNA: TGTGCCAGCAGTTTAACAGGGGGCACAATTGAAGCTTTCTTT. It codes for CASSLTGGTIEAFF.

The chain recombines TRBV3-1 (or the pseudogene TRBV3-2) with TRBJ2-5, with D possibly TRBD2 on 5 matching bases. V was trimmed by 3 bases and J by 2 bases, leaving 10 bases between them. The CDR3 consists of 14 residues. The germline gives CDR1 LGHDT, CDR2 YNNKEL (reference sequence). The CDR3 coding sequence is TGTGCCAGCAGCCAGAGGACTGGACAAGAGACCCAGTACTTC. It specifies CASSQRTGQETQYF.